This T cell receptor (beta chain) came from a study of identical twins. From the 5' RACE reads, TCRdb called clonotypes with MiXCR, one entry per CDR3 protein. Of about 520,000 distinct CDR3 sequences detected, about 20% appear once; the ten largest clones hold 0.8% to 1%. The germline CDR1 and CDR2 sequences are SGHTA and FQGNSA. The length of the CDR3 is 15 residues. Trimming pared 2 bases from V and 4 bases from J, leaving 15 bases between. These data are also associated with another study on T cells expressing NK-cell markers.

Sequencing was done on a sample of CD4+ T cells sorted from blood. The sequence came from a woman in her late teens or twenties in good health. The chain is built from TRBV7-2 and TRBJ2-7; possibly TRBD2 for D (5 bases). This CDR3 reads CASSLMSLGSYEQYF. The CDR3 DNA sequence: TGTGCCAGCAGCTTAATGTCACTAGGGTCTTACGAGCAGTACTTC.